What follows is one TCR beta chain and its context. Antigen unknown. Sequencing used cDNA as its template, made by extracting RNA and reverse transcribing it. Sequenced by immunoSEQ multiplex PCR; TCRdb stores in-frame clones only, minus some. Among around 190,000 clones listed, 60% were seen once. The data were obtained in a study of CD8+ T cells in alopecia areata. Study-level points and caveats: There was only one nonresponder, so it was unclear how baseline CD8+ expansion relates to response. Sequences from scalp samples also cover resident alphabeta T cells of normal skin.

V dropped 4 bases and J dropped 5 bases, with 11 bases sitting between them. Germline CDR1 and CDR2: SQVTM and ANQGSEA. The CDR3 is made up of 12 amino acids. Treatment described: oral pan-JAK inhibitor, 5-10 mg twice daily. Investigators sorted PBMCs to obtain both CD4+ and CD8+ T cells. The origin of this receptor is a human donor with alopecia areata. The input for sequencing was CD4+ T cells sorted from blood, taken at week 4, from a patient treated with tofacitinib. This chain connects TRBV29-1 to TRBJ2-5, with a weak D call TRBD1 (5 bases). CDR3 sequence reads: CSVAPGSETQYF. The CDR3 region has the DNA TGCAGCGTTGCCCCAGGGTCCGAGACCCAGTACTTC.